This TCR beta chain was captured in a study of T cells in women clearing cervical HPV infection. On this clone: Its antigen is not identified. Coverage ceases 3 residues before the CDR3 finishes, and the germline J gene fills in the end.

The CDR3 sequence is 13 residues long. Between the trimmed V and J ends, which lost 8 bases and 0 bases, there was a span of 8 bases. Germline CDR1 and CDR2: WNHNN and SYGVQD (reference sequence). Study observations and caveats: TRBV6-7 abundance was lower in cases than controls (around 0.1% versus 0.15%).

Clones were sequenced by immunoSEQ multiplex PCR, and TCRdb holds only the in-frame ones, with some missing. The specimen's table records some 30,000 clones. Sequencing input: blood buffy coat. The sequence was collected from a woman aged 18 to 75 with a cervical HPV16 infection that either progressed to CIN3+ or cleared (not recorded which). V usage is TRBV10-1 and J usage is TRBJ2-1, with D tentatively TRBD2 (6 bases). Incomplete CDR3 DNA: TGCGCCAGCGCGGGGAGCTCCTACAATGAG. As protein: CASAGSSYNE. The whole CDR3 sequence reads CASAGSSYNEQFF.